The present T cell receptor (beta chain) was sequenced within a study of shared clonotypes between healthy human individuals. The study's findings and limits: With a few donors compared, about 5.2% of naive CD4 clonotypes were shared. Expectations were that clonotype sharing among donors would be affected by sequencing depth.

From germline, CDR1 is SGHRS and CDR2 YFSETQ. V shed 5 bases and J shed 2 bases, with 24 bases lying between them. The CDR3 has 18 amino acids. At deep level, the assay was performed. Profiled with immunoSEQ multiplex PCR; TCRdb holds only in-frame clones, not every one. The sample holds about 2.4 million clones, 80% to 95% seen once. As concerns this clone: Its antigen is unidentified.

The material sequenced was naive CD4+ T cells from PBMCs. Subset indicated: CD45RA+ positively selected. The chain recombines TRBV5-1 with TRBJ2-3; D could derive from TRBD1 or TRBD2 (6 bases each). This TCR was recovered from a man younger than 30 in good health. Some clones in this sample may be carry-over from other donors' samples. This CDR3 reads CASSQLGRGLPYTDTQYF. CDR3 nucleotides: TGCGCCAGCAGTCAGCTCGGCAGGGGACTTCCATACACAGATACGCAGTATTTT.